This TCR beta chain was identified in a study of blood T cell repertoires in COVID-19. Background on the study: Acute and convalescent COVID-19 specimens originated in the United States, Italy and Spain. PBMCs, B-cell-depleted T cells, or T cells were the source of the cDNA or gDNA that made up the material.

The authors' processing: Reference gene primer amplification gave nucleated cell count estimates. Produced via immunoSEQ multiplex PCR; TCRdb's table is partial and in-frame only. The DNA was the basis for D and trimming; V, J and clone size are from that table. The sample holds 150,000 to 200,000 clones, around four fifths seen once. V was cut by 8 bases and J by 5 bases, with 18 bases left in between. The CDR3 runs 14 residues. The V gene's germline CDR1 is MDHEN and CDR2 SYDVKM. This rearrangement joins TRBV28 to TRBJ1-1; D unresolved. What was sequenced was peripheral blood. The source of this sequence is a woman aged 70 to 79 with COVID-19, enrolled during active disease. CDR3 bases: TGTGCCAGCTCCGAGGGCGGGGTAAGAACTGAAGCTTTCTTT. Its translation is CASSEGGVRTEAFF.